These 32 T cell receptor beta chains originate from one sample sequenced in a study of human T cells and chemical hapten exposure (dated by TCRdb to the early 2020s). The library came from RACE. Sequencing was carried out with a NextSeq 500. TCRdb passed the public sequencing reads through fastp at Q25 and MiXCR, retaining productive beta sequences. Identical CDR3 protein sequences are pooled into one entry, listed with their most common genes and DNA. The sample table contains around 120,000 distinct CDR3 sequences; only one count was recorded for approximately 14% of them. The top ten hold about 0.85% of the sample. The time point label for this specimen denotes: patch test 1, 2 weeks after DPC sensitization. The intended sense of this specimen's treatment or condition label: therapeutic diphenylcyclopropenone sensitization with weekly scalp DPC. Sequencing was performed on whole blood, taken in connection with sensitization to the hapten diphenylcyclopropenone (DPC). The receptor set was obtained from a man in his late teens or twenties with alopecia areata. Some clones in this sample may be carry-over from other donors' samples.

The chain employs TRBV4-2 and TRBJ1-2; 10 nucleotides line up with TRBD1. Germline-derived CDR1 and CDR2 are LGHNA and YNFKEQ. V dropped 9 bases and J dropped 4; count of bases not matched to a gene: 8. CDR3 size: 14 residues. The chain's CDR3 is CASTPGQGTYGYTF. In DNA form, the CDR3 reads TGTGCCAGTACGCCGGGACAGGGGACCTATGGCTACACCTTC.

This clonotype was counted a few times. The V and J genes are TRBV4-2 and TRBJ1-6, with D hard to call. Germline V CDR1 and CDR2: LGHNA, YNFKEQ. V was shortened by 0 bases and J by 8 bases, with 5 bases between the two germline ends. The CDR3 runs to 13 residues. The CDR3 DNA follows: TGTGCCAGCAGCCAAGATTCGCATTCACCCCTCCACTTT. Translating it yields CASSQDSHSPLHF.

The rearrangement links TRBV12-3 or TRBV12-4 to TRBJ1-4, with D tentatively TRBD1 (6 bases). The V end was cut by 3 bases, the J end by 8 bases, with 10 bases between. The CDR3 is 13 residues long. The CDR3 sequence: CASSFTGSEKLFF. CDR3 DNA: TGTGCCAGCAGTTTTACAGGGAGCGAAAAACTGTTTTTT.

V usage is TRBV4-1 and J usage is TRBJ1-1; D is ambiguous. In germline, CDR1 is MGHRA, CDR2 YSYEKL. The ends were cut back, 5 bases at V and 7 bases at J, with 20 bases in the middle. The CDR3 loop spans 15 amino acids. CDR3 coding DNA: TGCGCCAGCAGCGGATCTCTCAAAGGGAGGATTGAAGCTTTCTTT. It translates to CASSGSLKGRIEAFF.

The chain uses TRBV6-2 or TRBV6-3 and TRBJ2-7; tentatively, D is TRBD1 (5 bases). The CDR3 covers 13 residues. The germline CDR1 and CDR2 sequences are MNHEY and SVGEGT. The ends were cut back, 5 bases at V and 0 bases at J, with 8 bases in the middle. This CDR3 reads CASSVGHSYEQYV. CDR3 coding DNA: TGTGCCAGCAGTGTCGGACACTCCTACGAGCAGTACGTC.

The sample holds a few counts of this clonotype. An end of the junction does not agree with germline; a read error may underlie this. The genes are TRBV6-6 and TRBJ2-3; 8 bases fit TRBD2. The CDR3 is 15 residues long. Germline CDR1 and CDR2: MNHNY and SVGAGI (reference sequence). The CDR3 is CASTYSGLREGTQYF. The CDR3 region has the DNA TGTGCCAGCACTTACTCCGGACTCCGGGAGGGTACGCAGTATTTT.

The chain combines TRBV5-1 with TRBJ1-3; D gene uncertain. The germline V and J ends were trimmed by 0 bases and 0 bases, with 7 bases remaining between them. The CDR3 totals 15 residues. Germline V CDR1 and CDR2: SGHRS, YFSETQ. The CDR3 DNA reads as TGCGCCAGCAGCTTGGTGCTCGGCTCTGGAAACACCATATATTTT. It encodes CASSLVLGSGNTIYF.

The sample holds many counts of this clonotype. The chain combines TRBV11-2 with TRBJ2-7; D is ambiguous. Trimming removed 1 base at V and 2 bases at J, with 3 bases between. Germline V gives CDR1 SGHAT, CDR2 FQNNGV. This CDR3 comprises 12 residues. CDR3: CASSLATYEQYV. The CDR3 DNA follows: TGTGCCAGCAGCTTAGCCACCTACGAGCAGTACGTC.

The chain combines TRBV10-1 with TRBJ1-2; 7 bases are a match to TRBD1. The germline gives CDR1 WNHNN, CDR2 SYGVQD (reference sequence). The V segment lost 4 bases and the J segment 6 bases; nucleotides outside the gene matches: 5. The CDR3 sequence is 13 residues long. The CDR3 DNA is TGCGCCAGCAGTGTCGTACAGGGGAATGGCTACACCTTC. Translated, it gives CASSVVQGNGYTF.

This clonotype was counted at least ten times. This CDR3 is CASSSPTGGDSSGNTIYF. The CDR3 nucleotides are TGTGCCAGCAGCTCCCCGACAGGGGGAGATTCCTCTGGAAACACCATATATTTT. The chain carries TRBV7-6 and TRBJ1-3, with 9 bases lining up with TRBD1. V shed 4 bases, J shed 0 bases, and the junction held 10 bases outside the gene matches. CDR1 is SGHVS and CDR2 is FNYEAQ in the germline V gene. This CDR3 spans 18 amino acids.

The chain employs TRBV28 and TRBJ2-3; D possibly uses TRBD1 or TRBD2 (5 bases each). The CDR3 spans 16 residues. Germline V CDR1 and CDR2: MDHEN, SYDVKM. Trimming stripped 3 bases from V and 4 bases from J, with 17 bases between. The CDR3 spells CASSFQRGGLADTQYF. Written as DNA, the CDR3 is TGTGCCAGCAGTTTTCAAAGGGGCGGGTTAGCAGATACGCAGTATTTT.

The chain joins TRBV11-2 to TRBJ1-6; 8 bases fit TRBD1. This CDR3 contains 18 residues. J gave up 8 bases and V 5 bases, and 17 bases lay outside the gene matches. Looked up from germline, CDR1 is SGHAT and CDR2 is FQNNGV. The DNA of the CDR3 is TGTGCCAGCAGCCCCTACGGACAGGGACTATTAGCGGATTCACCCCTCCACTTT. Residues: CASSPYGQGLLADSPLHF.

This clonotype was detected only a few times. This chain links TRBV3-1 with TRBJ1-1, with a weak D call TRBD1 (5 bases). V was trimmed by 0 bases and J by 0 bases, leaving 14 bases between them. CDR1 LGHDT and CDR2 YNNKEL come from the germline V gene (reference sequence). CDR3 length: 17 residues. Here the CDR3 DNA reads TGTGCCAGCAGCCAAGATGAGAGACAGCTCATGAACACTGAAGCTTTCTTT. Its translation is CASSQDERQLMNTEAFF. Variable domain in full (rest from reference TRBV3-1 and TRBJ1-1): DTAVSQTPKYLVTQMGNDKSIKCEQNLGHDTMYWYKQDSKKFLKIMFSYNNKELIINETVPNRFSPKSPDKAHLNLHINSLELGDSAVYFCASSQDERQLMNTEAFFGQGTRLTVV.

This clonotype was seen ten or more times. V is TRBV6-2 or TRBV6-3 and J is TRBJ1-1; D uncertain. Per the germline V gene, CDR1 is MNHEY and CDR2 is SVGEGT. This CDR3 is built from 14 residues. Trimming removed 5 bases from V and 5 bases from J, with 15 bases in between. CDR3 residues: CASSAQWTGTEAFF. CDR3 nucleotide sequence: TGTGCCAGCAGTGCACAGTGGACGGGAACTGAAGCTTTCTTT.

The J gene is TRBJ1-6, the V gene TRBV11-2; D gene ambiguous. This CDR3 has 14 residues. Germline V gene lookup returns CDR1 SGHAT and CDR2 FQNNGV. Trimming shortened V by 2 bases and J by 9 bases, and 11 bases separated the two germline ends. The CDR3, as DNA: TGTGCCAGCAGCTTACTAGGCAGTCCTTCACCCCTCCACTTT. The encoded protein is CASSLLGSPSPLHF.

The chain recombines TRBV28 with TRBJ2-3; D is unclear. The CDR3 is 14 residues long. Germline V gene data show CDR1 as MDHEN and CDR2 as SYDVKM. Deletions cut 10 bases from V and 1 base from J, with 15 bases between. CDR3 residues: CATWIGDGTDTQYF. The DNA for the CDR3 is TGTGCCACCTGGATCGGCGACGGCACAGATACGCAGTATTTT.

This clonotype was found a few times. This chain connects TRBV29-1 to TRBJ2-7, with TRBD1 matching 7 bases. V was pared by 6 bases and J by 3 bases, with 8 bases of the junction left unmatched. The CDR3 runs 13 residues. The germline V gene has CDR1 SQVTM and CDR2 ANQGSEA. The CDR3 DNA reads TGCAGCGTGCAGGACAGGTTAAACTACGAGCAGTACTTC. Translating gives CSVQDRLNYEQYF.

This clonotype was recorded at least ten times. The chain couples TRBV9 to TRBJ1-2; TRBD1 matches at 10 bases. This CDR3 is built from 13 residues. Germline loops: CDR1 SGDLS, CDR2 YYNGEE. The V and J ends lost 3 bases and 4 bases, in that order; junction bases with no gene match: 0. The CDR3 reads CASSGDRGYGYTF. CDR3 coding DNA: TGTGCCAGCAGCGGGGACAGGGGCTATGGCTACACCTTC.

This clonotype was counted a few times. This chain links TRBV7-3 with TRBJ2-3, with a tentative D call TRBD1 (6 bases). V was cut by 5 bases and J by 5 bases, with 8 bases left in between. Germline-derived CDR1 and CDR2 are SGHTA and FQGTGA. This CDR3 region has 12 residues. CDR3 nucleotide sequence: TGTGCCAGCAGCCCCAGGGGAGATACGCAGTATTTT. This encodes CASSPRGDTQYF.

The table lists this clonotype with a few counts. The gene calls are TRBV20-1 and TRBJ2-2; the D gene is possibly TRBD2 (6 bases). The germline gives CDR1 DFQATT, CDR2 SNEGSKA (reference sequence). V was trimmed by 4 bases and J by 5 bases, leaving 11 bases between them. CDR3 size: 13 residues. CDR3 DNA: TGCAGTGCTAAGAGGGAGGAGACCGGGGAGCTGTTTTTT. Amino acid sequence: CSAKREETGELFF.

The V call is TRBV6-2 or TRBV6-3, the J call TRBJ1-5; TRBD1 might be the D (5 bases). This CDR3 comprises 14 residues. V was trimmed by 4 bases and J by 5 bases, leaving 12 bases between them. The germline gives CDR1 MNHEY, CDR2 SVGEGT. The CDR3 region is CASSSPGGHQPQHF. CDR3 bases: TGTGCCAGCAGTTCCCCCGGGGGTCATCAGCCCCAGCATTTT.

This clonotype occurred many times. CDR3 loop: CASSPEAGGGQTQYF. The CDR3 bases are TGCGCCAGCAGCCCAGAAGCGGGGGGCGGGCAGACCCAGTACTTC. The chain is built from TRBV4-3 and TRBJ2-5, with 9 positions matching TRBD2. V lost 4 bases and J lost 6; bases outside the gene matches: 9. Germline assignment: CDR1 LGHNA and CDR2 YSLEER. The CDR3 loop spans 15 amino acids.

This clonotype was seen more than once but under ten times. The V gene is TRBV20-1, the J gene TRBJ1-5; 9 nucleotides agree with TRBD1. The junction had 13 bases not matched to a gene; V was cut back by 2 bases and J by 2 bases. This CDR3 has 18 residues. Looked up from germline, CDR1 is DFQATT and CDR2 is SNEGSKA (reference sequence). CDR3 nucleotides: TGCAGTGCTAGACCGGGACAGGGATCGAATTTGGGCAATCAGCCCCAGCATTTT. Amino acids: CSARPGQGSNLGNQPQHF.

This clonotype was counted at least ten times. The V call is TRBV6-2 or TRBV6-3, the J call TRBJ2-7; D is uncertain. V gave up 5 bases and J gave up 1 base, with 6 bases separating them. This CDR3 is 12 amino acids long. The germline gives CDR1 MNHEY, CDR2 SVGEGT. Here the CDR3 DNA reads TGTGCCAGCAGTCCGCTGTCCTACGAGCAGTACTTC. It is translated as CASSPLSYEQYF.

This clonotype was counted only a few times. V gene TRBV7-8 combines with J gene TRBJ1-1; TRBD1 might be the D (5 bases). V lost 0 bases and J lost 11, with 16 bases in between. Germline V gene lookup returns CDR1 SGHVS and CDR2 FQNEAQ. CDR3 length equals 14 residues. The CDR3 DNA follows: TGTGCCAGCAGCTTAGCCGCCCATGGGGCCAAGGCTTTCTTT. It translates to CASSLAAHGAKAFF.

This clonotype was seen ten or more times. The V and J genes are TRBV7-2 and TRBJ2-7, with no clear D. Trimming took off 1 base at V and 2 bases at J, with 6 bases between the two ends. The CDR3 covers 13 residues. The germline gives CDR1 SGHTA, CDR2 FQGNSA. In DNA form, the CDR3 reads TGTGCCAGCAGCTTAGTAGACACCTACGAGCAGTACGTC. It specifies CASSLVDTYEQYV.

J is TRBJ2-1 and V is TRBV29-1; no clear D. The V and J ends lost 3 bases and 0 bases respectively, with 15 bases between them. The CDR3 covers 16 residues. CDR1 and CDR2 from the germline V gene are SQVTM and ANQGSEA. The CDR3 protein is CSVEGLLLFSYNEQFF. CDR3 coding DNA: TGCAGCGTTGAGGGGTTACTACTATTCTCCTACAATGAGCAGTTCTTC.

The V and J genes are TRBV6-2 or TRBV6-3 and TRBJ1-1, with 9 positions matching TRBD1. CDR1 and CDR2 (germline): MNHEY, SVGEGT. V gave up 7 bases and J gave up 0 bases; unmatched junction bases: 6. This CDR3 has 15 amino acids. The CDR3 sequence: CASKSDRGMNTEAFF. In DNA, the CDR3 is TGTGCCAGCAAATCGGACAGGGGCATGAACACTGAAGCTTTCTTT.

This clonotype was observed a handful of times. The chain uses TRBV12-3 or TRBV12-4 and TRBJ1-2, with D unclear. Trimming cost V 4 bases and J 6 bases, with 15 bases left between them. This CDR3 is built from 14 residues. DNA of the CDR3: TGTGCCAGCAGTTGGGCTACATTGAAGAATGGCTACACCTTC. Encoded protein: CASSWATLKNGYTF.

V usage is TRBV4-1 and J usage is TRBJ1-4; TRBD1 is a possible D gene (5 bases). CDR3 size: 12 residues. Germline CDR1 is MGHRA and CDR2 is YSYEKL. The germline V and J ends were trimmed by 0 bases and 10 bases, with 6 bases remaining between them. CDR3 sequence reads: CASSQDRGKLFF. CDR3 DNA sequence: TGCGCCAGCAGCCAAGATAGGGGAAAACTGTTTTTT.

This clonotype was seen more than once but under ten times. V is TRBV11-3 and J is TRBJ2-2; a weak D match, TRBD1 (5 bases). Trimming cost V 5 bases and J 6 bases, with 19 bases left between them. Germline V lookup: CDR1 SGHNT, CDR2 YENEEA. CDR3 size: 16 residues. The CDR3 spells CASSKSGPHNPGELFF. DNA for the CDR3: TGTGCCAGCAGCAAATCAGGGCCCCATAACCCCGGGGAGCTGTTTTTT.

This clonotype has a count of ten or more. The chain couples TRBV6-2 or TRBV6-3 to TRBJ1-5; D is unresolved. The V end lost 1 base, the J end lost 1 base, and 2 bases lay between the germline ends. The germline V gene has CDR1 MNHEY and CDR2 SVGEGT. The CDR3 spans 13 residues. Written as DNA, the CDR3 is TGTGCCAGCAGTTACTTCAGCAATCAGCCCCAGCATTTT. It is translated as CASSYFSNQPQHF.